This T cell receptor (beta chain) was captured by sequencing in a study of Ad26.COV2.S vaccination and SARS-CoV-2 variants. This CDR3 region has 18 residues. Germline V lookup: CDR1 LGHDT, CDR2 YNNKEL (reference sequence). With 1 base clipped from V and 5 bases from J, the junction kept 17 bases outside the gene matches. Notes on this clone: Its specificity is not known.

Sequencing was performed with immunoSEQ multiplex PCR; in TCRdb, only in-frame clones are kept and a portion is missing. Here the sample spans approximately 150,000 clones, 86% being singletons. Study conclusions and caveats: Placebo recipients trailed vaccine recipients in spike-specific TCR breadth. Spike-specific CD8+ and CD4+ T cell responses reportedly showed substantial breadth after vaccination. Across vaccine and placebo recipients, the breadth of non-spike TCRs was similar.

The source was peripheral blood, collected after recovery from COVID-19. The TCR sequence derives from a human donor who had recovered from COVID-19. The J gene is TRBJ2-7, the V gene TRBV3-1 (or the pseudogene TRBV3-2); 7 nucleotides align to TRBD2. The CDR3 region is CASSQGGGTVVESHEQYF. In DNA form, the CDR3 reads TGTGCCAGCAGCCAAGGCGGGGGTACAGTGGTGGAATCCCACGAGCAGTACTTC.